This TCR beta chain was identified in a study of sequential checkpoint blockade in melanoma. The CDR3 totals 14 residues. Germline CDR1 is ENHRY and CDR2 is SYGVKD. Trimming removed 6 bases from V and 0 bases from J; junction bases left unmatched: 5. This clone was counted once. This sample's treatment: randomized to nivolumab then ipilimumab (arm A) or the reverse (arm B). This table comes from immunoSEQ multiplex PCR, and its TCRdb copy is limited to in-frame clones, with some not included. This sample has tens of thousands of clones, with around nine tenths found just once. The TCR was taken from a human donor with melanoma. The material was CD8+ T cells sorted from blood (inferred from file names), obtained from a patient given nivolumab and ipilimumab in sequence. This chain connects TRBV10-3 to TRBJ2-7; 7 bases match TRBD1. CDR3 DNA: TGTGCCATCAGGGAGACAGGGACCTCCTACGAGCAGTACTTC. Its translation: CAIRETGTSYEQYF.